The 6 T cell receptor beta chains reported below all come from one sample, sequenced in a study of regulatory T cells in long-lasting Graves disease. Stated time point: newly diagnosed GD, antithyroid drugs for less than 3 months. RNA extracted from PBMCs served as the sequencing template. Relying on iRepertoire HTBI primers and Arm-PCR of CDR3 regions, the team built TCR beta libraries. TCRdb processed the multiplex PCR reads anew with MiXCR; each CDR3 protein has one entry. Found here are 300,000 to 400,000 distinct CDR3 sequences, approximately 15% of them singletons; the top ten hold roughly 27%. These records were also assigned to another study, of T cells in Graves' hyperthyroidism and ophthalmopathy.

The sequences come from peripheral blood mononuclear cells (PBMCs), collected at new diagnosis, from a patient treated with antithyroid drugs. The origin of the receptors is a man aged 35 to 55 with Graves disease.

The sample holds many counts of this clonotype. The CDR3 loop reads CASSVTTEYNEQFF. As DNA, the CDR3 is TGCGCCAGCAGCGTTACTACAGAGTACAATGAGCAGTTCTTC. This chain joins TRBV5-1 and TRBJ2-1; D not certain. Germline V gives CDR1 SGHRS, CDR2 YFSETQ. The CDR3 has 14 amino acids. V was pared by 4 bases and J by 4 bases, with 12 bases between.

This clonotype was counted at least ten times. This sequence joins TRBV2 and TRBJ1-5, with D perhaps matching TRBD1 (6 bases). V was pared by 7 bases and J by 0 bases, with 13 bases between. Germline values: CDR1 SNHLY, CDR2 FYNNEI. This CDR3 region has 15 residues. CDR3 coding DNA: TGTGCCAGCAAGTCGGACAGCTATAGCAATCAGCCCCAGCATTTT. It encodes CASKSDSYSNQPQHF.

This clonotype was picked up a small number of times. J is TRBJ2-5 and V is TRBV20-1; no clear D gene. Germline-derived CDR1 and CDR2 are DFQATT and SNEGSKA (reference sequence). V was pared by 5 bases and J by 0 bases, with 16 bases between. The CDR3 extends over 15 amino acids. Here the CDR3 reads CSAGVSDWYQETQYF. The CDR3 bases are TGCAGTGCTGGGGTTTCGGATTGGTACCAAGAGACCCAGTACTTC.

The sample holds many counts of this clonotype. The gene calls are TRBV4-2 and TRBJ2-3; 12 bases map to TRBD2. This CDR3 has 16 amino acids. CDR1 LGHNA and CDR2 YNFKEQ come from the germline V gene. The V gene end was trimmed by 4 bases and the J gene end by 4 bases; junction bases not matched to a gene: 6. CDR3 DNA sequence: TGTGCCAGCAGCCGACGGACTAGCGGGGAGGCAGATACGCAGTATTTT. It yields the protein CASSRRTSGEADTQYF.

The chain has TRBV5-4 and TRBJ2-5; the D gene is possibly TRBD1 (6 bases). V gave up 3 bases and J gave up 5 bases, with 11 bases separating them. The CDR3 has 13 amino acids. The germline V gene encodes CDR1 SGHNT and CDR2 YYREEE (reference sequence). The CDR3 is CASSWGPAETQYF. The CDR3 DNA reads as TGTGCCAGCAGCTGGGGGCCAGCCGAGACCCAGTACTTC.

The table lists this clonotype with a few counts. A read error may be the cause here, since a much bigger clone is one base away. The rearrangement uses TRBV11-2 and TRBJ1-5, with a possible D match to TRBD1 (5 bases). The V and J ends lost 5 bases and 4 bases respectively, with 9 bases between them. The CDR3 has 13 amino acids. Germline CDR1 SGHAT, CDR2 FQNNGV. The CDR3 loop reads CASSRDFNQPQHF. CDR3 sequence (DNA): TGTGCCAGCAGCCGGGACTTTAATCAGCCCCAGCATTTT.